This T cell receptor (beta chain) was documented in a study of blood T cell repertoires in COVID-19. At the level of the study: Acute-phase and convalescent COVID-19 samples originated in the United States, Italy and Spain.

The assay was immunoSEQ multiplex PCR, and TCRdb's table has in-frame clones only and misses some. The sample has around 300,000 clones; around 89% are singletons. The CDR3 has 16 amino acids. V lost 5 bases and J lost 0, with 14 bases in between. CDR1 is SEHNR, CDR2 FQNEAQ, per germline (reference sequence). The source is a woman aged 45 to 65 who had recovered from COVID-19. The genes are TRBV7-9 and TRBJ2-1; D is possibly TRBD2 (6 bases). Sequenced sample: PBMCs or T cells enriched from blood (not recorded which). The CDR3 spells CASSEPGTASYNEQFF. Here the CDR3 DNA reads TGTGCCAGCAGCGAACCCGGGACTGCCTCCTACAATGAGCAGTTCTTC.